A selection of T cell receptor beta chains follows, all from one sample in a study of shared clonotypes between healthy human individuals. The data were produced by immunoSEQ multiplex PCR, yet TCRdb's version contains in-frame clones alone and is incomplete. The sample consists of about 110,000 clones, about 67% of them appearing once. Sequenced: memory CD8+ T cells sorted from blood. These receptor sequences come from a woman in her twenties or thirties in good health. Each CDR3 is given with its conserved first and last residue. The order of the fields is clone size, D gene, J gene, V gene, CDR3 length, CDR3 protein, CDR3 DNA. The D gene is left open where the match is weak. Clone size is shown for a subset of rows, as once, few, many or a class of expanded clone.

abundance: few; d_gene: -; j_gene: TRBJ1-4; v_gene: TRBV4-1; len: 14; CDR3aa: CASSQARGNEKLFF; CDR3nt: TGCGCCAGCAGCCAGGCGAGGGGGAATGAAAAACTGTTTTTT
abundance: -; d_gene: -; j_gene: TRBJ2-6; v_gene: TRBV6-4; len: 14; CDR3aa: CASSGVSGANVLTF; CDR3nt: TGTGCCAGCAGTGGGGTCTCTGGGGCCAACGTCCTGACTTTC
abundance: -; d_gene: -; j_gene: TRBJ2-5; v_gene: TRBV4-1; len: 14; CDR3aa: CASSQAVAGETQYF; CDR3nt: TGCGCCAGCAGCCAAGCCGTTGCGGGAGAGACCCAGTACTTC
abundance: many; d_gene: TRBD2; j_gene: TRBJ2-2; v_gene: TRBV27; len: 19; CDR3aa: CASSLGLAGGEWNTGELFF; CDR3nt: TGTGCCAGCAGTTTAGGGCTAGCGGGAGGAGAGTGGAACACCGGGGAGCTGTTTTTT
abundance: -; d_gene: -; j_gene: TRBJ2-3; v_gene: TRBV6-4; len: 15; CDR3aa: CASSDSQGNTDTQYF; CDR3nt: TGTGCCAGCAGTGACTCTCAGGGGAACACAGATACGCAGTATTTT
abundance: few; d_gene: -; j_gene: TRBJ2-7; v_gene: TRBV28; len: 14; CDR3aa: CASSQVRPGGEQYF; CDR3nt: TGTGCCAGCAGCCAAGTCCGACCCGGAGGCGAGCAGTACTTC
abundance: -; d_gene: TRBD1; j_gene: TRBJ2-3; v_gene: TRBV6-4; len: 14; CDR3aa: CASSRQGSTDTQYF; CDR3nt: TGTGCCAGCAGTCGACAGGGTTCCACAGATACGCAGTATTTT
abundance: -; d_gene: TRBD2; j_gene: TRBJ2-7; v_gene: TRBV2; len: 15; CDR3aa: CASRERLAGVYEQYF; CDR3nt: TGTGCCAGCAGGGAGCGACTAGCGGGAGTGTACGAGCAGTACTTC
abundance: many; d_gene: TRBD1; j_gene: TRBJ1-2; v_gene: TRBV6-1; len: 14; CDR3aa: CASSRQGGSDGYTF; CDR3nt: TGTGCCAGCAGCCGACAGGGAGGGTCGGATGGCTACACCTTC
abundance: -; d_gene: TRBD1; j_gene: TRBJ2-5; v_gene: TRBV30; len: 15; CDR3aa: CAWSLTGGHRETQYF; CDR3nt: TGTGCCTGGAGTCTGACAGGGGGGCACAGAGAGACCCAGTACTTC
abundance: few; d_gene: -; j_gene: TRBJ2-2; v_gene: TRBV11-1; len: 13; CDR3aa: CASSLSDTGELFF; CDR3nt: TGTGCCAGCAGCTTAAGCGACACCGGGGAGCTGTTTTTT
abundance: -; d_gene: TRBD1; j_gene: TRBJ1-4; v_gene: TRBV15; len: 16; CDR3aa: CATSPRGGTGGEKLFF; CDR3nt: TGTGCCACCAGCCCCCGGGGGGGGACAGGGGGCGAAAAACTGTTTTTT
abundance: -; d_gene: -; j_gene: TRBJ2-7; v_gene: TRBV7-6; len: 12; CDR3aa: CASSLALGEQYF; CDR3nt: TGTGCCAGCAGCTTAGCCCTCGGGGAGCAGTACTTC
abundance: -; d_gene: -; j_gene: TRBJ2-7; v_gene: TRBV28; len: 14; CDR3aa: CASSLKGPAREQYF; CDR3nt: TGTGCCAGCAGTTTGAAAGGGCCCGCGCGGGAGCAGTACTTC
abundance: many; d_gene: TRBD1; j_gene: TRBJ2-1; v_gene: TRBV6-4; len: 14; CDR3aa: CASSDSTGRDEQFF; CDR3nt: TGTGCCAGCAGTGACTCGACAGGGCGGGATGAGCAGTTCTTC
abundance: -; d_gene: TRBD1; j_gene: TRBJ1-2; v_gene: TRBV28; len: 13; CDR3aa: CASSKRTGYGYTF; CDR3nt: TGTGCCAGCAGTAAAAGGACAGGGTATGGCTACACCTTC
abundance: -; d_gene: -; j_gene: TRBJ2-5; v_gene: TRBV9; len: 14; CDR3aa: CASSVANRQETQYF; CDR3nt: TGTGCCAGCAGCGTAGCGAACAGACAAGAGACCCAGTACTTC
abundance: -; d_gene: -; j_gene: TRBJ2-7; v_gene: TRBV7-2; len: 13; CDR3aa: CASSLEGALEQYF; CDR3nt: TGTGCCAGCAGCTTGGAGGGGGCGCTTGAGCAGTACTTC
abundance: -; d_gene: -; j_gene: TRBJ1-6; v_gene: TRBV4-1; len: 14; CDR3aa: CASSPRAKNSPLHF; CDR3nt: TGCGCCAGCAGCCCGCGAGCCAAGAATTCACCCCTCCACTTT
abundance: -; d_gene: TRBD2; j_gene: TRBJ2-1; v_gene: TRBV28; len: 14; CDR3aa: CASRPPGTKNEQFF; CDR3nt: TGTGCCAGCAGGCCACCCGGGACTAAGAATGAGCAGTTCTTC
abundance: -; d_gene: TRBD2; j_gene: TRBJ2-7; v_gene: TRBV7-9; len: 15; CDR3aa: CASSLEPSGTYEQYF; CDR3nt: TGTGCCAGCAGCTTAGAACCTAGCGGGACCTACGAGCAGTACTTC
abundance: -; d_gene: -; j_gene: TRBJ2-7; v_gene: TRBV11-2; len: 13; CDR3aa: CASRLPSRYEQYF; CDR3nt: TGTGCCAGCCGCCTACCTAGCCGATACGAGCAGTACTTC
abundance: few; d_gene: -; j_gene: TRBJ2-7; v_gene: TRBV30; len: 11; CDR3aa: CAWSEAYEQYF; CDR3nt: TGTGCCTGGAGTGAGGCCTACGAGCAGTACTTC
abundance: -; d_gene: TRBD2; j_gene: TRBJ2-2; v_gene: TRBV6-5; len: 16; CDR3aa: CASSYGLAVNTGELFF; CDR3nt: TGTGCCAGCAGTTACGGACTAGCGGTAAACACCGGGGAGCTGTTTTTT
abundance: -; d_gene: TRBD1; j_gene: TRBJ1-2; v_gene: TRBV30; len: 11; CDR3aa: CAWSTGGGYTF; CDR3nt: TGTGCCTGGTCGACAGGGGGCGGCTACACCTTC
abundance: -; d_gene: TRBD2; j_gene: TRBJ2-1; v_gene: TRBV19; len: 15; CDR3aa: CASSITSGVYNEQFF; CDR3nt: TGTGCCAGTAGTATAACTAGCGGGGTTTACAATGAGCAGTTCTTC
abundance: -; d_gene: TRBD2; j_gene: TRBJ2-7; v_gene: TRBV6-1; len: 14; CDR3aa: CASSEGRESNEQYF; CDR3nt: TGTGCCAGCAGTGAGGGGCGGGAGTCCAACGAGCAGTACTTC
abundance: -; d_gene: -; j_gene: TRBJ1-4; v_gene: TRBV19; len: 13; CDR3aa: CASGLGTTEKLFF; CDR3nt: TGTGCCAGTGGCCTCGGAACGACTGAAAAACTGTTTTTT
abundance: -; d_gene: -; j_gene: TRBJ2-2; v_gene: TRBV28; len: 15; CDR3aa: CASSLLPSYTGELFF; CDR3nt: TGTGCCAGCAGTTTACTCCCTAGCTACACCGGGGAGCTGTTTTTT
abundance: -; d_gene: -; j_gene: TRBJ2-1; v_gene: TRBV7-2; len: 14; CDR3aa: CASSPPFSYNEQFF; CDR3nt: TGTGCCAGCAGCCCGCCGTTCTCCTACAATGAGCAGTTCTTC
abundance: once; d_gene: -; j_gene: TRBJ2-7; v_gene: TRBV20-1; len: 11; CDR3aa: CSAGTGYEQYF; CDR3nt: TGCAGTGCAGGCACAGGGTACGAGCAGTACTTC
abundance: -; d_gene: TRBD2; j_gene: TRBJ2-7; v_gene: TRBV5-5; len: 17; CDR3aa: CASSRPGLAGALGEQYF; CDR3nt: TGTGCCAGCAGCCGTCCGGGACTAGCGGGAGCGTTGGGCGAGCAGTACTTC
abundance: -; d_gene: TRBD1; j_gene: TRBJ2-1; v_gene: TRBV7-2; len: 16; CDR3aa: CASSLSWTGTYNEQFF; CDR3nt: TGTGCCAGCAGCTTAAGTTGGACAGGCACCTACAATGAGCAGTTCTTC
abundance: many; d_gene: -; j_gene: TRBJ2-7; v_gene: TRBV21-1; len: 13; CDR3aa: CASSKPTGGEQYF; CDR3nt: TGTGCCAGCAGCAAACCGACAGGGGGCGAGCAGTACTTC
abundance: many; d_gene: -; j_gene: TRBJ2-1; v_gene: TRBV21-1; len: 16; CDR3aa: CASRLTGFGLVGEQFF; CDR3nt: TGTGCCAGCAGGCTAACGGGCTTCGGGCTAGTCGGTGAGCAGTTCTTC
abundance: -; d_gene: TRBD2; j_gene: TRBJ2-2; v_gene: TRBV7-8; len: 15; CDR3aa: CASSLTSASTGELFF; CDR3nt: TGTGCCAGCAGCTTGACTAGCGCCAGCACCGGGGAGCTGTTTTTT
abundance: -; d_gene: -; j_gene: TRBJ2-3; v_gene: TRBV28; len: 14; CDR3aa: CAVSASGTTDTQYF; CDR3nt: TGTGCAGTATCTGCTTCGGGGACCACAGATACGCAGTATTTT
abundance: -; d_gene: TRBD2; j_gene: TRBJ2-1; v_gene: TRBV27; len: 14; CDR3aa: CASSASGTSNEQFF; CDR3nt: TGTGCCAGCAGTGCCTCCGGGACTAGCAATGAGCAGTTCTTC
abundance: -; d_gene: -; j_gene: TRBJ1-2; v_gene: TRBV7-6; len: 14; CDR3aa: CASSPPGGAYGYTF; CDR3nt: TGTGCCAGCAGCCCGCCCGGCGGGGCCTATGGCTACACCTTC
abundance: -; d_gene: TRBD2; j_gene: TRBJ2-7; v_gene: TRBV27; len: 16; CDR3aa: CASSLLLAGGPHEQYF; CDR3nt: TGTGCCAGCAGTTTGCTCTTAGCGGGAGGGCCCCACGAGCAGTACTTC
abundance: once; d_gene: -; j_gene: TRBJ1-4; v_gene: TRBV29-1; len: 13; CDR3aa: CSVRDVVNEKLFF; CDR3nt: TGCAGCGTTCGGGACGTAGTTAATGAAAAACTGTTTTTT
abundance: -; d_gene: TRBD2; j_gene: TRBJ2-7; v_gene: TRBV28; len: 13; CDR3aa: CASRGEGFNEQYF; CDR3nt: TGTGCCAGCAGGGGGGAGGGATTCAACGAGCAGTACTTC
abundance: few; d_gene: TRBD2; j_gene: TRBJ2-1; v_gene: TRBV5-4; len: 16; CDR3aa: CASTDEGTSGYNEQFF; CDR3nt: TGTGCCAGCACCGACGAGGGGACTAGCGGATACAATGAGCAGTTCTTC
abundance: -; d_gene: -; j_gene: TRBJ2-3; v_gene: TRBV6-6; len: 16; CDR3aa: CASSFSQIVGTDTQYF; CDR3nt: TGTGCCAGCAGTTTTTCCCAGATTGTCGGCACAGATACGCAGTATTTT
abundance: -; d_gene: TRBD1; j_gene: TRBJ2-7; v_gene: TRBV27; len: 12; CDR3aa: CASWDRYYEQYF; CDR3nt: TGTGCCAGCTGGGACAGATACTACGAGCAGTACTTC
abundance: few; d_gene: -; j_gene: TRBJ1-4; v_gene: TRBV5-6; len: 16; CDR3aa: CASSLSVTTTNEKLFF; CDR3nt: TGTGCCAGCAGCTTGAGTGTGACCACAACTAATGAAAAACTGTTTTTT
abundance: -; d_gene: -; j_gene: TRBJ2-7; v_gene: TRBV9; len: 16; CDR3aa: CASSPRGGEGLGEQYF; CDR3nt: TGTGCCAGCAGCCCTCGAGGGGGGGAGGGCCTAGGCGAGCAGTACTTC
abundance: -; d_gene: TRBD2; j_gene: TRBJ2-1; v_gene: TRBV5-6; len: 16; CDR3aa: CASSLARLAGYNEQFF; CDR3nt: TGTGCCAGCAGCTTGGCCCGACTAGCGGGTTACAATGAGCAGTTCTTC
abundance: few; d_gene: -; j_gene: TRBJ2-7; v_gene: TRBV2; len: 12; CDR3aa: CASRDRLYEQYF; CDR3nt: TGTGCCAGCAGGGACAGACTCTACGAGCAGTACTTC
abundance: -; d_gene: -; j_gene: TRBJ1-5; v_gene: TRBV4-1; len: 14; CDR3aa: CASSQVNGNQPQHF; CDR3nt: TGCGCCAGCAGCCAAGTGAACGGGAATCAGCCCCAGCATTTT
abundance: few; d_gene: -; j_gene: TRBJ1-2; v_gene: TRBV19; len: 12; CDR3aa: CATQTALYGYTF; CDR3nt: TGTGCCACCCAGACAGCTCTGTATGGCTACACCTTC
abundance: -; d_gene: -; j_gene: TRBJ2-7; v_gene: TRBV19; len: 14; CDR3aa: CASSATWSSYEQYF; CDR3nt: TGTGCCAGTAGTGCTACTTGGAGCTCCTACGAGCAGTACTTC